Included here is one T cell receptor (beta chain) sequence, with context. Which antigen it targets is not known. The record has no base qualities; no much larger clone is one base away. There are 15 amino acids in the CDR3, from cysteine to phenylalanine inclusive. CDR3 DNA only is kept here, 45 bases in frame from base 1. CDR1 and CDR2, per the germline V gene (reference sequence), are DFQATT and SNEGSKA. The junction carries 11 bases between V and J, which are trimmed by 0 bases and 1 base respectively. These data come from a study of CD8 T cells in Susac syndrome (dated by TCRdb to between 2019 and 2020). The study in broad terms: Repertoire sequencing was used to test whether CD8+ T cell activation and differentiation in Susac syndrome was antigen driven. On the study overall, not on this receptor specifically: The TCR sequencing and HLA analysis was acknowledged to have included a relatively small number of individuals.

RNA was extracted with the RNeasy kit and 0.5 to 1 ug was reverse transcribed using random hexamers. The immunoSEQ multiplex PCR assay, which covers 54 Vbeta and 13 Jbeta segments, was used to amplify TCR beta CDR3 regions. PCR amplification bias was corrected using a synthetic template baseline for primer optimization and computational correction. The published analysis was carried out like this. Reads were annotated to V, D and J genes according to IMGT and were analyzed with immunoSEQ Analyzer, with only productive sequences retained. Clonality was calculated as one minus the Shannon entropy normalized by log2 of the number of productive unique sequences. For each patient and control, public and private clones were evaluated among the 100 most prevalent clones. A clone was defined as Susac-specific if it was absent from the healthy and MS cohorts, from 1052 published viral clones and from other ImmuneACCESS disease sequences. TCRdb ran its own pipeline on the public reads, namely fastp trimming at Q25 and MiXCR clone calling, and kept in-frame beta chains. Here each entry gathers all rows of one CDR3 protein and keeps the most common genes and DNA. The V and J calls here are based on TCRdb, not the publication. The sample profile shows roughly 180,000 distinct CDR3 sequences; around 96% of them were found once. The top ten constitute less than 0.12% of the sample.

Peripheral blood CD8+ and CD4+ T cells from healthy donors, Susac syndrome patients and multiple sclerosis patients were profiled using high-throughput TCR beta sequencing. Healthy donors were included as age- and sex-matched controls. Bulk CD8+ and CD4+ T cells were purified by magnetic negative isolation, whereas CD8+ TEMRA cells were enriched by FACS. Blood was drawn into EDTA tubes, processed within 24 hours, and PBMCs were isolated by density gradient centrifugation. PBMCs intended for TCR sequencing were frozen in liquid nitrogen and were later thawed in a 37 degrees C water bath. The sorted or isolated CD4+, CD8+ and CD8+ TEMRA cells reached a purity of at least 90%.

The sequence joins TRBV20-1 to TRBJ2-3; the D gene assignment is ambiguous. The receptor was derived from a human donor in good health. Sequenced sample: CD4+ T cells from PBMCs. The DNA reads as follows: TGCAGTGCTAGAGAGCGTTTTGCTGGCACAGATACGCAGTATTTT. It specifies CSARERFAGTDTQYF.